The present entry profiles one TCR beta chain with its context. The antigen is undetermined. The length of the CDR3 is 15 residues. V was shortened by 6 bases and J by 4 bases, with 19 bases between the two germline ends. Germline lookup yields CDR1 MNHEY and CDR2 SMNVEV (reference sequence). From RNA transcripts, TCR beta CDR3 regions were amplified. Carried out on the TCR CDR3, a first-round RT-PCR used the HTBI primer set. One entry per CDR3 protein, called by TCRdb with MiXCR from the multiplex PCR reads. The sample has some 500,000 distinct CDR3 sequences, roughly 24% seen once. This sample was included in a study of T cells in Graves' hyperthyroidism and ophthalmopathy. Study outcomes and limitations: In the blood, most expanded thyroid clonotypes above 0.001 appeared as well.

The chain employs TRBV27 and TRBJ2-7, with a tentative D call TRBD2 (5 bases). This sequence was found in a woman aged 25 to 39 with Graves' ophthalmopathy. The sample consisted of blood. The CDR3 here is CASSPGSSRIYEQYF. CDR3 nucleotides: TGTGCCAGCAGCCCGGGGTCCTCCAGAATTTACGAGCAGTACTTC.